The 6 T cell receptor beta chains below come from one sample, sequenced in a study of OX40 agonist ivuxolimab in advanced cancers. Libraries were prepared by immunoSEQ multiplex PCR; TCRdb keeps only in-frame clonotypes and omits some of them. The table includes some 74,000 clones, around 86% detected once. The sequencing used CD4+ or CD8+ T cells sorted from blood, collected in a trial of the OX40 agonist ivuxolimab. The receptors were sampled from an adult with an advanced solid tumor such as melanoma, head and neck, liver or kidney cancer.

CDR3 in DNA: TGTGCCAGCAGCCAAGCTGCGGGAGCTATGGCCACCGGGGAGCTGTTTTTT. Protein product: CASSQAAGAMATGELFF. The chain recombines TRBV4-2 with TRBJ2-2; 7 bases match TRBD2. J gave up 4 bases and V 1 base, and 9 bases lay outside the gene matches. Germline V CDR1 and CDR2: LGHNA, YNFKEQ. The length of the CDR3 is 17 residues.

V gene TRBV9 combines with J gene TRBJ1-3; D ambiguous. CDR1 and CDR2 from the germline V gene are SGDLS and YYNGEE. V was trimmed by 0 bases and J by 7 bases, leaving 14 bases between them. The CDR3 extends over 15 amino acids. The CDR3 reads CASSVGQVPVNTIYF. For the CDR3, the DNA is TGTGCCAGCAGCGTAGGCCAGGTCCCAGTGAACACCATATATTTT.

This chain connects TRBV14 to TRBJ2-5; D is ambiguous. This CDR3 spans 13 amino acids. Germline-derived CDR1 and CDR2 are SGHDN and FVKESK. V gave up 4 bases and J gave up 5 bases, with 11 bases separating them. The CDR3 spells CASSLGLQETQYF. Here the CDR3 DNA reads TGTGCCAGCAGCCTGGGCCTCCAGGAGACCCAGTACTTC. The entire variable domain, with the rest obtained from reference TRBV14 and TRBJ2-5, is as follows: EAGVTQFPSHSVIEKGQTVTLRCDPISGHDNLYWYRRVMGKEIKFLLHFVKESKQDESGMPNNRFLAERTGGTYSTLKVQPAELEDSGVYFCASSLGLQETQYFGPGTRLLVL.

The chain joins TRBV7-9 to TRBJ2-7, with D unclear. The CDR3 spans 15 residues. V gave up 5 bases and J gave up 6 bases, with 20 bases separating them. The V gene's germline CDR1 is SEHNR and CDR2 FQNEAQ (reference sequence). The CDR3 DNA reads TGTGCCAGCAGCCATGGACGCCCGCTGGACGGCGAGCAGTACTTC. Residues: CASSHGRPLDGEQYF.

The chain carries TRBV5-1 and TRBJ1-3; D not resolved. CDR1 is SGHRS and CDR2 is YFSETQ in the germline V gene. CDR3 size: 13 residues. The V and J ends lost 4 bases and 6 bases respectively, with 11 bases between them. CDR3 bases: TGCGCCAGCAGCAACCTAGGTGAAAACACCATATATTTT. Protein product: CASSNLGENTIYF.

This clone was counted a few times. This sequence joins TRBV19 and TRBJ2-6; TRBD2 agrees at 7 bases. V lost 2 bases, J lost 1 base, and 8 bases stayed unmatched. This CDR3 is built from 18 residues. Per germline, CDR1 LNHDA and CDR2 SQIVND (reference sequence). CDR3 sequence: CASSIMAVGGSGANVLTF. DNA of the CDR3: TGTGCCAGTAGTATAATGGCCGTGGGAGGGTCTGGGGCCAACGTCCTGACTTTC.